This T cell receptor (beta chain) was identified during a study of T cell responses to AZD1222 COVID-19 vaccine. The study's findings and limits: Sampling that yielded the repertoires occurred only after the peak T cell response. Baseline seropositives among AZD1222 recipients totaled only six or seven. Clonal diversity was possibly underestimated, and white British individuals and females predominated among donors.

This CDR3 is built from 15 residues. Germline values: CDR1 LGHNA, CDR2 YNFKEQ. Unmatched junction bases numbered 9, after V lost 4 bases and J lost 7 bases. Details on this clone: Its antigen remains unknown.

Measured with immunoSEQ multiplex PCR; TCRdb has only the in-frame clones, and not every one. The repertoire consists of around 100,000 clones, with about nine tenths occurring once and the leading ten covering under 20%. The clonotype comes from an adult in good health. The sample was peripheral blood, taken on day 0 of AZD1222 vaccination. The chain is built from TRBV4-2 and TRBJ2-7; 11 bases fit TRBD2. Here the CDR3 DNA reads TGTGCCAGCAGCCGAAGTAGCGGGGGGGCGGGGGAGCAGTACTTC. Protein sequence: CASSRSSGGAGEQYF.